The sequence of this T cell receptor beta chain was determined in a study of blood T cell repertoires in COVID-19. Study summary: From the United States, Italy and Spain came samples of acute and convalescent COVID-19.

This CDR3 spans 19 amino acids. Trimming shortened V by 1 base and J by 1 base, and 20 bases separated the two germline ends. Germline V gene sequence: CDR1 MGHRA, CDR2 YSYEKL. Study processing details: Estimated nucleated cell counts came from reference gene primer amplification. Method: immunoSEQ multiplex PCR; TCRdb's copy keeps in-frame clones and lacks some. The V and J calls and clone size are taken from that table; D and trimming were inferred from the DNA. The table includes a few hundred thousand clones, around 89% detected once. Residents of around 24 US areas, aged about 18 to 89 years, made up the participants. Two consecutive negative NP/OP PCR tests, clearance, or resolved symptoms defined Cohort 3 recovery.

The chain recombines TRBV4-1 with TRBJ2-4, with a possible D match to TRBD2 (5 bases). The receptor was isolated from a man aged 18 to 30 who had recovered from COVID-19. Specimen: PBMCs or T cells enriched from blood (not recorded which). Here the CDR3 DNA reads TGCGCCAGCAGCCAAGCACTAGGAACGCTTACAAACGCCAAAAACATTCAGTACTTC. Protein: CASSQALGTLTNAKNIQYF.